This T cell receptor (beta chain) was identified in a study of cytomegalovirus exposure and HLA in healthy donors. Germline CDR1 LNHDA, CDR2 SQIVND (reference sequence). Trimming removed 5 bases at V and 6 bases at J, with 17 bases between. CDR3 length: 14 residues. This clone was observed a few times. PCR involved 60 Vbeta and 13 Jbeta primers. The table came from immunoSEQ multiplex PCR; TCRdb's copy has only in-frame clones and leaves some out. The profile shows roughly 190,000 clones, about three quarters of them singletons. Material: PBMCs. The clonotype comes from a female donor in good health and CMV-seronegative. This rearrangement joins TRBV19 to TRBJ2-7; perhaps TRBD2 as D (5 bases). The CDR3 reads CASSPMRRRSEQYF. CDR3 coding DNA: TGTGCCAGTAGTCCGATGCGACGGAGGAGCGAGCAGTACTTC.